The 24 T cell receptor beta chains listed next were all sequenced from one sample in a study of beta chain features in type 1 diabetes. The investigators reverse transcribed all of the isolated RNA, so they sequenced expressed TCRB transcripts. TCRdb keeps only in-frame clones here, not all; method: immunoSEQ multiplex PCR. The sample contains roughly 400,000 clones, approximately 15% of which appear only once. Specimen: naive CD4+ T cells from blood. These receptors were collected from a man between 25 and 39 years old in good health.

The chain has TRBV6-1 and TRBJ2-1, with 12 bases aligning to TRBD2. The CDR3 runs 15 residues. Losses at the gene ends were 5 bases for V and 4 bases for J; bases not matched to a gene: 3. Germline CDR1 is MNHNS and CDR2 is SASEGT. CDR3: CASSKGTSGYNEQFF. In DNA form, the CDR3 reads TGTGCCAGCAGTAAAGGGACTAGCGGGTACAATGAGCAGTTCTTC.

The chain uses TRBV19 and TRBJ2-7, with TRBD1 identical over 7 bases. The CDR3 length is 16 residues. From germline, CDR1 is LNHDA and CDR2 SQIVND (reference sequence). V gave up 3 bases and J gave up 5 bases; unmatched junction bases: 13. Here the CDR3 DNA reads TGTGCCAGTAGTATGGCAGGAGTACAGGGGACCCACGAGCAGTACTTC. It translates to CASSMAGVQGTHEQYF.

The V and J genes are TRBV6-5 and TRBJ2-5; D is unresolved. The CDR3 is made up of 14 amino acids. Germline V gene data show CDR1 as MNHEY and CDR2 as SVGAGI. Deletions cut 6 bases from V and 1 base from J, with 12 bases between. CDR3 sequence: CASSLLSAQETQYF. For the CDR3, the DNA is TGTGCCAGCAGCCTACTGAGCGCCCAAGAGACCCAGTACTTC.

The genes are TRBV30 and TRBJ2-3; D might be TRBD1 or TRBD2, each matching 5 bases. The V and J ends lost 5 bases and 4 bases respectively, with 10 bases between them. Germline values: CDR1 GTSNPN, CDR2 SVGIG (reference sequence). The CDR3 has 12 residues. The CDR3 loop reads CAWDRGADTQYF. CDR3 in DNA: TGTGCCTGGGACCGAGGGGCAGATACGCAGTATTTT.

The genes are TRBV7-2 and TRBJ1-2; no reliable D call. Germline CDR1 SGHTA, CDR2 FQGNSA. The V and J ends lost 1 base and 6 bases respectively, with 12 bases between them. The CDR3 runs 14 residues. The CDR3 bases are TGTGCCAGCAGCTTAGTCCCTGGGGAACATGGCTACACCTTC. Translation: CASSLVPGEHGYTF.

Notes on this clone: No DNA is shown, since the ends of the CDR3 on it are uncertain; the CDR3 is the one TCRdb lists. The chain joins TRBV9 to TRBJ1-5; the table assigns TRBD1, which was not confirmed against the DNA. Germline loops: CDR1 SGDLS, CDR2 YYNGEE. From its first to its last residue, the CDR3 has 22 amino acids. CDR3 sequence reads: CASSARDHIIRSRCPCCQPQHF.

This clone turned up a few times. The chain is built from TRBV30 and TRBJ2-2, with 8 bases matching TRBD2. Germline CDR1 is GTSNPN and CDR2 is SVGIG (reference sequence). The ends lost 5 bases at V and 7 bases at J; junction bases unmatched: 9. The CDR3 loop spans 14 amino acids. CDR3: CAWAGTSTGGELFF. The CDR3 nucleotides are TGTGCCTGGGCCGGGACTAGTACGGGCGGGGAGCTGTTTTTT.

This clone was seen a handful of times. The chain recombines TRBV7-2 with TRBJ2-7, with 10 positions matching TRBD2. Germline-derived CDR1 and CDR2 are SGHTA and FQGNSA. The junction had 18 bases not matched to a gene; V was cut back by 7 bases and J by 6 bases. CDR3 length equals 17 residues. This CDR3 is CASTKFGVSGGFAEQYF. In nucleotides, the CDR3 is TGTGCCAGCACCAAATTTGGTGTTAGCGGGGGGTTCGCCGAGCAGTACTTC.

A few counts support this clone. J is TRBJ2-7 and V is TRBV7-9; D unresolved. There are 13 residues in the CDR3. V was trimmed by 2 bases and J by 0 bases, leaving 5 bases between them. Germline V gives CDR1 SEHNR, CDR2 FQNEAQ (reference sequence). In DNA form, the CDR3 reads TGTGCCAGCAGCTTACTGGGCTCCTACGAGCAGTACTTC. Its protein product is CASSLLGSYEQYF. Combining the CDR3 with reference TRBV7-9 and TRBJ2-7 gives the whole variable domain DTGVSQNPRHKITKRGQNVTFRCDPISEHNRLYWYRQTLGQGPEFLTYFQNEAQLEKSRLLSDRFSAERPKGSFSTLEIQRTEQGDSAMYLCASSLLGSYEQYFGPGTRLTVT.

This sequence joins TRBV5-1 and TRBJ2-3; D unresolved. The germline V and J ends were trimmed by 2 bases and 0 bases, with 7 bases remaining between them. This CDR3 comprises 14 residues. Germline lookup yields CDR1 SGHRS and CDR2 YFSETQ. This chain's CDR3 is CASSLQDSTDTQYF. For the CDR3, the DNA is TGCGCCAGCAGCTTACAAGACAGCACAGATACGCAGTATTTT.

This clone turned up a few times. This chain joins TRBV9 and TRBJ2-7; 11 nucleotides match TRBD2. CDR1 and CDR2 (germline): SGDLS, YYNGEE. V was pared by 1 base and J by 5 bases, with 11 bases of the junction left unmatched. This CDR3 is built from 17 residues. For the CDR3, the DNA is TGTGCCAGCAGCGTAACCCCCCTAGCGGGGGGATTGAACGAGCAGTACTTC. Protein sequence: CASSVTPLAGGLNEQYF.

This clone has only a few counts. The genes are TRBV9 and TRBJ2-5; TRBD2 matches at 9 bases. The CDR3 consists of 17 residues. J gave up 4 bases and V 0 bases, and 10 bases lay outside the gene matches. Germline CDR1 and CDR2: SGDLS and YYNGEE. The DNA of the CDR3 is TGTGCCAGCAGCGTAGTGGCTAGCGGGGATGGAGGAGAGACCCAGTACTTC. Amino acids: CASSVVASGDGGETQYF.

The V gene is TRBV5-1, the J gene TRBJ2-1; no reliable D call. There are 15 residues in the CDR3. The ends were cut back, 1 base at V and 4 bases at J, with 12 bases in the middle. Per the germline V gene, CDR1 is SGHRS and CDR2 is YFSETQ. CDR3 in amino acids: CASSLRGDGYNEQFF. CDR3 nucleotides: TGCGCCAGCAGCTTGCGCGGCGACGGGTACAATGAGCAGTTCTTC.

The CDR3 nucleotides read TGTGCCAGCACGACGAAAACTCCCCTGGGACCAGATACGCAGTATTTT. Translated: CASTTKTPLGPDTQYF. The chain is built from TRBV7-9 and TRBJ2-3, with D perhaps assigned TRBD1 or TRBD2 (5 bases each). CDR1 SEHNR and CDR2 FQNEAQ come from the germline V gene (reference sequence). The CDR3 totals 16 residues. The V and J ends lost 7 bases and 4 bases respectively, with 21 bases between them.

This clone has only a few counts. The V and J genes are TRBV7-2 and TRBJ2-5, with D hard to call. The germline gives CDR1 SGHTA, CDR2 FQGNSA. The V gene lost 1 base and the J gene lost 4 bases, with 13 bases spanning the gap. This CDR3 spans 15 amino acids. The CDR3 loop is CASSLVGQILETQYF. The CDR3, as DNA: TGTGCCAGCAGCTTAGTAGGGCAGATATTAGAGACCCAGTACTTC.

This clone was found a few times. The chain links TRBV10-3 to TRBJ2-3; D may match TRBD1 or TRBD2 (5 bases each). The germline CDR1 and CDR2 sequences are ENHRY and SYGVKD. The CDR3 contains 14 residues. V was cut by 10 bases and J by 0 bases, with 14 bases left in between. The CDR3 DNA follows: TGTGCCACCACGAGAGGGGTAAGCACAGATACGCAGTATTTT. Translating it yields CATTRGVSTDTQYF.

The rearrangement links TRBV7-9 to TRBJ2-5; unclear D gene. CDR3 length: 15 amino acids. The germline V gene encodes CDR1 SEHNR and CDR2 FQNEAQ (reference sequence). V lost 5 bases and J lost 5, with 18 bases in between. CDR3 sequence: CASSPSTAATETQYF. CDR3 nucleotides: TGTGCCAGCAGCCCGTCGACGGCTGCGACGGAGACCCAGTACTTC.

V and J are TRBV7-6 and TRBJ2-5; possibly TRBD1 for D (6 bases). V dropped 6 bases and J dropped 7 bases, with 9 bases sitting between them. Germline assignment: CDR1 SGHVS and CDR2 FNYEAQ. The CDR3 length is 11 residues. The CDR3 loop reads CASSPTGTQYF. CDR3 bases: TGTGCCAGCAGTCCGACAGGGACCCAGTACTTC.

V gene TRBV9 combines with J gene TRBJ2-1; D is undetermined. V was cut by 0 bases and J by 5 bases, with 6 bases left in between. CDR1 and CDR2 (germline): SGDLS, YYNGEE. The CDR3 covers 13 residues. As DNA, the CDR3 is TGTGCCAGCAGCGTAGGGCGGAACAATGAGCAGTTCTTC. It is translated as CASSVGRNNEQFF.

The V call is TRBV2, the J call TRBJ2-3; D gene uncertain. V shed 11 bases and J shed 1 base, with 16 bases lying between them. The CDR3 is 14 amino acids. From germline, CDR1 is SNHLY and CDR2 FYNNEI. The CDR3 DNA reads TGTGCCGGATCCAGATTTGAGGGCACAGATACGCAGTATTTT. It yields the protein CAGSRFEGTDTQYF.

The chain has TRBV7-6 and TRBJ2-1; D gene ambiguous. The germline gives CDR1 SGHVS, CDR2 FNYEAQ. The CDR3 sequence is 13 residues long. Deletions cut 1 base from V and 9 bases from J, with 10 bases between. The CDR3 DNA reads TGTGCCAGCAGCTTAGATGGTAGAGTTGAGCAGTTCTTC. Translating it yields CASSLDGRVEQFF. Full variable domain (missing parts from reference TRBV7-6 and TRBJ2-1): GAGVSQSPRYKVTKRGQDVALRCDPISGHVSLYWYRQALGQGPEFLTYFNYEAQQDKSGLPNDRFSAERPEGSISTLTIQRTEQRDSAMYRCASSLDGRVEQFFGPGTRLTVL.

This clone was detected only a few times. This chain joins TRBV4-2 and TRBJ2-3; no clear D gene. Deletions cut 0 bases from V and 0 bases from J, with 10 bases between. Germline loops: CDR1 LGHNA, CDR2 YNFKEQ. The CDR3 is 16 residues long. The CDR3 loop reads CASSQEGSVSTDTQYF. As DNA, the CDR3 is TGTGCCAGCAGCCAAGAAGGCAGCGTAAGCACAGATACGCAGTATTTT.

This clone was seen a few times. CDR3 bases: TGTGCCAGCAGCGCCGGACAGGGGGCGGGTTACAATGAGCAGTTCTTC. Translation gives CASSAGQGAGYNEQFF. The genes are TRBV9 and TRBJ2-1; 11 bases are shared with TRBD1. CDR3 length equals 16 residues. Germline V lookup: CDR1 SGDLS, CDR2 YYNGEE. V trimming: 3 bases; J trimming: 4 bases; junction bases outside the gene matches: 6. Variable domain in full (rest from reference TRBV9 and TRBJ2-1): DSGVTQTPKHLITATGQRVTLRCSPRSGDLSVYWYQQSLDQGLQFLIQYYNGEERAKGNILERFSAQQFPDLHSELNLSSLELGDSALYFCASSAGQGAGYNEQFFGPGTRLTVL.

This chain uses TRBV30 with TRBJ1-2; D gene unclear. Trimming took 2 bases from V and 6 from J, leaving 10 bases between them. Looked up from germline, CDR1 is GTSNPN and CDR2 is SVGIG (reference sequence). The length of the CDR3 is 12 residues. Here the CDR3 DNA reads TGTGCCTGGAGTCTATACAGTAATGGCTACACCTTC. Its protein product is CAWSLYSNGYTF. The variable domain in full, with the rest retrieved from reference TRBV30 and TRBJ1-2, is SQTIHQWPATLVQPVGSPLSLECTVEGTSNPNLYWYRQAAGRGLQLLFYSVGIGQISSEVPQNLSASRPQDRQFILSSKKLLLSDSGFYLCAWSLYSNGYTFGSGTRLTVV.